These 9 T cell receptor beta chains share one sample of origin, sequenced in a study of CD8+ T cells in alopecia areata. RNA was isolated and reverse transcribed to cDNA, the sequencing template. Produced via immunoSEQ multiplex PCR; TCRdb's table is partial and in-frame only. The top ten clones hold around 0.48% of a sample with 200,000 to 250,000 clones, 30% to 40% of them seen once. The treatment denotes: oral pan-JAK inhibitor, 5-10 mg twice daily. The sequenced sample was CD4+ T cells sorted from blood, obtained between weeks 30 and 35, from a patient treated with tofacitinib. These receptor sequences come from a human donor with alopecia areata.

This clone occurred once. J is TRBJ2-1 and V is TRBV29-1; D remains unclear. The CDR3 loop spans 13 amino acids. Germline CDR1 SQVTM, CDR2 ANQGSEA. Trimming left V 4 bases short and J 0 bases short, with 7 bases between. In DNA, the CDR3 is TGCAGCGTTGCGCTCCACTCCTACAATGAGCAGTTCTTC. This codes for CSVALHSYNEQFF.

This rearrangement joins TRBV29-1 to TRBJ2-3; D is unresolved. From germline, CDR1 is SQVTM and CDR2 ANQGSEA. This CDR3 comprises 12 residues. Trimming took off 1 base at V and 4 bases at J, with 6 bases between the two ends. The CDR3 DNA is TGCAGCGTTGAAGGGCTAGCAGATACGCAGTATTTT. Its protein is CSVEGLADTQYF.

This clone was picked up a small number of times. The V and J genes are TRBV5-1 and TRBJ2-1; D might be TRBD2 (5 bases). CDR3 length equals 16 residues. Between the trimmed V and J ends, which lost 0 bases and 3 bases, there was a span of 13 bases. CDR1 and CDR2 from the germline V gene are SGHRS and YFSETQ. In nucleotides, the CDR3 is TGCGCCAGCAGCTTGGCGGGAATTCGAGTCTACAATGAGCAGTTCTTC. Its translation: CASSLAGIRVYNEQFF.

This clone turned up a few times. The chain couples TRBV30 to TRBJ2-6; weak D call: TRBD1 (6 bases). This CDR3 has 17 amino acids. Between the trimmed V and J ends, which lost 3 bases and 2 bases, there was a span of 17 bases. The germline V gene has CDR1 GTSNPN and CDR2 SVGIG (reference sequence). The CDR3 reads CAWRRPAGTPGANVLTF. DNA of the CDR3: TGTGCCTGGAGGAGACCGGCAGGGACACCTGGGGCCAACGTCCTGACTTTC.

This clone has a handful of counts. This chain joins TRBV19 and TRBJ2-5; the D gene is possibly TRBD2 (5 bases). Trimming removed 4 bases from V and 1 base from J, with 13 bases in between. The CDR3 loop spans 15 amino acids. Germline V gene sequence: CDR1 LNHDA, CDR2 SQIVND (reference sequence). CDR3 nucleotides: TGTGCCAGTAGTACCCGCAGACGGGGCCAAGAGACCCAGTACTTC. Protein: CASSTRRRGQETQYF.

The sample holds one count of this clone. This sequence joins TRBV30 and TRBJ1-1; a possible D gene is TRBD1 (5 bases). V shed 0 bases and J shed 1 base, with 15 bases lying between them. Germline CDR1 and CDR2: GTSNPN and SVGIG (reference sequence). The CDR3 spans 16 residues. Written as DNA, the CDR3 is TGTGCCTGGAGTGTACTTTCAGGGCGAGAGAACACTGAAGCTTTCTTT. Protein: CAWSVLSGRENTEAFF.

The chain joins TRBV7-2 to TRBJ2-7; 7 bases match TRBD1. The CDR3 extends over 14 amino acids. Germline CDR1 SGHTA, CDR2 FQGNSA. V was pared by 5 bases and J by 2 bases, with 6 bases of the junction left unmatched. This CDR3 is CASSARQGAYEQYF. The CDR3 nucleotides are TGTGCCAGCAGCGCACGACAGGGAGCCTACGAGCAGTACTTC. Drawing the rest from reference TRBV7-2 and TRBJ2-7, the complete variable domain is GAGVSQSPSNKVTEKGKDVELRCDPISGHTALYWYRQSLGQGLEFLIYFQGNSAPDKSGLPSDRFSAERTGGSVSTLTIQRTQQEDSAVYLCASSARQGAYEQYFGPGTRLTVT.

This clone was detected a few times. The rearrangement joins TRBV30 to TRBJ1-1, with no clear D. The CDR3 totals 14 residues. V was trimmed by 0 bases and J by 5 bases, leaving 13 bases between them. Germline CDR1 and CDR2: GTSNPN and SVGIG (reference sequence). This CDR3 is CAWSVLEETTEAFF. CDR3 coding DNA: TGTGCCTGGAGTGTATTAGAAGAGACAACTGAAGCTTTCTTT.

The table lists this clone with a few counts. The chain has TRBV28 and TRBJ2-3; D call uncertain. Per germline, CDR1 MDHEN and CDR2 SYDVKM. V was pared by 2 bases and J by 11 bases, with 8 bases between. CDR3 length equals 11 residues. CDR3 loop: CASSLLFEQYF. CDR3 nucleotides: TGTGCCAGCAGTTTACTTTTCGAGCAGTATTTT.